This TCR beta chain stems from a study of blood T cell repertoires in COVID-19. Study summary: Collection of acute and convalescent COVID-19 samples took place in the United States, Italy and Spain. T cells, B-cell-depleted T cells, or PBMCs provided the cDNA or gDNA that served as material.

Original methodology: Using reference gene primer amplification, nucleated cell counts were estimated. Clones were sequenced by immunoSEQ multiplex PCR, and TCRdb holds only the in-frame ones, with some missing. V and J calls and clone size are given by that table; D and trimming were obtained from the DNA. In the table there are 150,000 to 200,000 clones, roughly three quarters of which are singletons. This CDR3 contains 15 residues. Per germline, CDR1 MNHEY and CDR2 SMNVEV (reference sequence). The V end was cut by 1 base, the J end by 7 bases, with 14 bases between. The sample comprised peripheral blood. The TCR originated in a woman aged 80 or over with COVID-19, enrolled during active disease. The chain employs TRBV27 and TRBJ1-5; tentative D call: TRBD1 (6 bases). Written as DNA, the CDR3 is TGTGCCAGCAGTTTATTGGCAGGGGTGGGGCAGCCCCAGCATTTT. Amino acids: CASSLLAGVGQPQHF.